This T cell receptor (beta chain) comes out of a study of blood T cell repertoires in COVID-19. Study details: Sample material is recorded as cDNA or gDNA derived from T cells, B-cell-depleted T cells, or PBMCs.

The CDR3 contains 16 residues. Unmatched junction bases numbered 6, after V lost 3 bases and J lost 2 bases. Germline loops: CDR1 SGDLS, CDR2 YYNGEE. Method: immunoSEQ multiplex PCR; TCRdb's copy keeps in-frame clones and lacks some. The sample yields hundreds of thousands of clones, 80% to 90% seen once. V is TRBV9 and J is TRBJ2-1, with 9 bases identical to TRBD2. Sample: PBMCs or T cells enriched from blood (not recorded which). The receptor was derived from a man aged 25 to 40 who had recovered from COVID-19. This CDR3 reads CASSGSGSLTYNEQFF. The DNA for the CDR3 is TGTGCCAGCAGCGGTAGCGGGAGTTTAACCTACAATGAGCAGTTCTTC.